One and the same sample provided the 32 T cell receptor beta chains below, sequenced in a study of cytomegalovirus exposure and HLA in healthy donors (dated by TCRdb to about 2017). Preparation of the library involved the immunoSEQ multiplex PCR assay. A mixture of 60 forward primers for TCR Vbeta segments and 13 reverse primers for TCR Jbeta segments was used in the multiplex PCR. TCRdb mirrors the immuneACCESS table, restricted to in-frame sequences. Some clones are absent from its copies; in checked studies, under half trace to an unresolved V gene, and the reason for the others is unknown. Here the sample has roughly 200,000 clones; about 80% occur a single time. The ten largest clonotypes hold about 2.1% of the sample. The source material was PBMCs. These TCRs come from a man aged 25-45 years in good health and CMV-seronegative.

The V gene is TRBV29-1, the J gene TRBJ2-7; D possibly corresponds to TRBD1 (7 bases). There are 12 residues in the CDR3. V was cut by 6 bases and J by 1 base, with 10 bases left in between. Germline-derived CDR1 and CDR2 are SQVTM and ANQGSEA. For the CDR3, the DNA is TGCAGCGTGGAGGGACAGTCCTACGAGCAGTACTTC. It translates to CSVEGQSYEQYF.

The V call is TRBV19, the J call TRBJ1-3; D not resolved. The germline V gene encodes CDR1 LNHDA and CDR2 SQIVND (reference sequence). The V gene lost 4 bases and the J gene lost 0 bases, with 4 bases spanning the gap. The CDR3 is 13 residues long. The CDR3 reads CASSTRSGNTIYF. DNA of the CDR3: TGTGCCAGTAGTACCCGCTCTGGAAACACCATATATTTT.

This rearrangement joins TRBV11-2 to TRBJ2-1; 11 bases align to TRBD2. This CDR3 is built from 16 residues. V shed 4 bases, J shed 5 bases, and the junction held 7 bases outside the gene matches. The germline gives CDR1 SGHAT, CDR2 FQNNGV. In nucleotides, the CDR3 is TGTGCCAGCAGCTCATGGACTAGCGGGTCTGACAATGAGCAGTTCTTC. Protein sequence: CASSSWTSGSDNEQFF.

J is TRBJ1-5 and V is TRBV7-9; TRBD1 might be the D (5 bases). Germline CDR1 reads SEHNR; CDR2 reads FQNEAQ (reference sequence). The CDR3 consists of 16 residues. V was trimmed by 2 bases and J by 3 bases, leaving 14 bases between them. The CDR3 DNA reads TGTGCCAGCAGCTTATTAGTCGGAGGGACCAATCAGCCCCAGCATTTT. Translation gives CASSLLVGGTNQPQHF.

The chain has TRBV11-2 and TRBJ1-1; D is undetermined. This CDR3 comprises 13 residues. V lost 5 bases, J lost 1 base, and 8 bases lay in between. The V gene's germline CDR1 is SGHAT and CDR2 FQNNGV. The CDR3: CASSAHTNTEAFF. CDR3 bases: TGTGCCAGCAGCGCACATACGAACACTGAAGCTTTCTTT.

The chain combines TRBV7-3 with TRBJ1-1; D is possibly TRBD1 (5 bases). Germline V gene data show CDR1 as SGHTA and CDR2 as FQGTGA. Deletions cut 2 bases from V and 8 bases from J, with 18 bases between. The CDR3 is made up of 15 amino acids. The CDR3 DNA reads as TGTGCCAGCAGCTTAGGGGCAGGGAATCCCACCGAAGCTTTCTTT. Translating it yields CASSLGAGNPTEAFF.

The chain carries TRBV9 and TRBJ2-2, with TRBD1 as a possible D gene (5 bases). CDR3 length equals 14 residues. Germline V lookup: CDR1 SGDLS, CDR2 YYNGEE. Trimming took 0 bases from V and 6 from J, leaving 9 bases between them. The CDR3 sequence is CASSVALGAGELFF. The CDR3, as DNA: TGTGCCAGCAGCGTAGCTCTAGGGGCCGGGGAGCTGTTTTTT.

The CDR3 here is CASTTLGTGQYEQYF. As DNA, the CDR3 is TGTGCCAGCACCACGCTCGGGACAGGGCAGTACGAGCAGTACTTC. The chain has TRBV28 and TRBJ2-7; 9 positions agree with TRBD1. Trimming removed 7 bases from V and 4 bases from J; junction bases left unmatched: 11. The CDR3 totals 15 residues. Per the germline V gene, CDR1 is MDHEN and CDR2 is SYDVKM.

V and J are TRBV7-9 and TRBJ2-5; D is possibly TRBD2 (6 bases). Germline CDR1 SEHNR, CDR2 FQNEAQ (reference sequence). This CDR3 comprises 15 residues. Between the trimmed V and J ends, which lost 6 bases and 2 bases, there was a span of 16 bases. This chain's CDR3 is CASSPNLGGQETQYF. In nucleotides, the CDR3 is TGTGCCAGCAGTCCGAATCTTGGGGGGCAAGAGACCCAGTACTTC.

J is TRBJ2-6 and V is TRBV2; D remains unclear. The CDR3 totals 15 residues. Between the trimmed V and J ends, which lost 6 bases and 0 bases, there was a span of 9 bases. In germline, CDR1 is SNHLY, CDR2 FYNNEI. The CDR3 loop reads CASSVGHSGANVLTF. CDR3 in DNA: TGTGCCAGCAGCGTCGGTCACTCTGGGGCCAACGTCCTGACTTTC.

The genes are TRBV10-3 and TRBJ2-1; 9 bases fit TRBD2. The germline V gene encodes CDR1 ENHRY and CDR2 SYGVKD. V was clipped by 2 bases and J by 4 bases; unmatched bases: 3. This CDR3 is 15 amino acids long. CDR3 nucleotides: TGTGCCATCAGTGAGGGGACTAGCCATTACAATGAGCAGTTCTTC. Its translation is CAISEGTSHYNEQFF.

The chain recombines TRBV30 with TRBJ2-4; possible D gene TRBD2, 5 bases. Germline CDR1 GTSNPN, CDR2 SVGIG (reference sequence). V was cut by 0 bases and J by 5 bases, with 5 bases left in between. This CDR3 comprises 12 residues. CDR3 nucleotide sequence: TGTGCCTGGAGTGTACTAGAAAACATTCAGTACTTC. Encoded protein: CAWSVLENIQYF. The whole variable domain, filled in from reference TRBV30 and TRBJ2-4, reads SQTIHQWPATLVQPVGSPLSLECTVEGTSNPNLYWYRQAAGRGLQLLFYSVGIGQISSEVPQNLSASRPQDRQFILSSKKLLLSDSGFYLCAWSVLENIQYFGAGTRLSVL.

This clone has a handful of counts. The chain recombines TRBV14 with TRBJ2-5; D might be TRBD1 (5 bases). Germline CDR1 reads SGHDN; CDR2 reads FVKESK. The V gene lost 4 bases and the J gene lost 7 bases, with 10 bases spanning the gap. This CDR3 comprises 12 residues. CDR3: CASSPPGPTQYF. The CDR3 DNA follows: TGTGCCAGCAGCCCCCCAGGGCCGACCCAGTACTTC.

The chain joins TRBV4-1 to TRBJ2-6, with 8 bases aligning to TRBD2. The germline V gene has CDR1 MGHRA and CDR2 YSYEKL. CDR3 size: 21 residues. V shed 4 bases and J 2 bases; nucleotides not matched to a gene: 19. The CDR3 sequence: CASSPYSGKRPGGAGANVLTF. DNA of the CDR3: TGCGCCAGCAGCCCATATAGCGGGAAGCGTCCCGGGGGCGCTGGGGCCAACGTCCTGACTTTC.

This clone was counted once. The rearrangement links TRBV29-1 to TRBJ2-1, with 8 bases fitting TRBD1. Germline CDR1 reads SQVTM; CDR2 reads ANQGSEA. The CDR3 totals 14 residues. Trimming removed 7 bases from V and 5 bases from J; junction bases left unmatched: 10. The CDR3 sequence: CSGPGTGIDNEQFF. CDR3 nucleotide sequence: TGCAGCGGTCCCGGGACAGGTATCGACAATGAGCAGTTCTTC.

This sequence joins TRBV10-1 and TRBJ2-6, with D tentatively TRBD2 (5 bases). The CDR3 is 16 amino acids. The V end was cut by 5 bases, the J end by 0 bases, with 11 bases between. In germline, CDR1 is WNHNN, CDR2 SYGVQD (reference sequence). The CDR3 here is CASSRGLTSGANVLTF. The CDR3 coding sequence is TGCGCCAGCAGTCGAGGACTGACCTCTGGGGCCAACGTCCTGACTTTC.

This chain connects TRBV28 to TRBJ2-7; TRBD2 matches 9 bases. There are 13 residues in the CDR3. With 6 bases clipped from V and 2 bases from J, the junction kept 2 bases outside the gene matches. From germline, CDR1 is MDHEN and CDR2 SYDVKM. CDR3 in amino acids: CASRASGTYEQYF. CDR3 sequence (DNA): TGTGCCAGCAGGGCTAGCGGGACCTACGAGCAGTACTTC.

The DNA for the CDR3 is TGCGCCAGCAGCCCCCCCCCGGCCCCACAGGGGCGGGAGACCCAGTACTTC. It encodes CASSPPPAPQGRETQYF. The rearrangement joins TRBV4-1 to TRBJ2-5; TRBD1 aligns across 7 bases. The J segment lost 5 bases and the V segment lost 4 bases, leaving 16 bases of the junction unmatched. Germline V CDR1 and CDR2: MGHRA, YSYEKL. This CDR3 contains 17 residues.

The rearrangement links TRBV25-1 to TRBJ1-4, with no clear D. From germline, CDR1 is MGHDK and CDR2 SYGVNS. V was pared by 4 bases and J by 1 base, with 10 bases between. The CDR3 loop spans 15 amino acids. The CDR3 DNA sequence: TGTGCCAGCAGTGGGCGGTCTGAAACTAATGAAAAACTGTTTTTT. Translated: CASSGRSETNEKLFF.

The rearrangement uses TRBV6-1 and TRBJ1-4; D not certain. With 3 bases removed from V and 10 bases from J, the gap between germline ends came to 6 bases. Germline V gene data show CDR1 as MNHNS and CDR2 as SASEGT. This CDR3 has 11 residues. This chain's CDR3 is CASSDPRKLFF. The CDR3 DNA reads as TGTGCCAGCAGTGATCCCAGAAAACTGTTTTTT.

The V and J genes are TRBV29-1 and TRBJ2-5, with 14 bases matching TRBD2. After removal of 8 bases from V and 4 bases from J, the junction contained 6 bases not matched to a gene. In germline, CDR1 is SQVTM, CDR2 ANQGSEA. There are 14 residues in the CDR3. CDR3 amino acids: CSMRLAGGRETQYF. In nucleotides, the CDR3 is TGCAGCATGAGACTAGCGGGAGGGAGAGAGACCCAGTACTTC.

This sequence joins TRBV30 and TRBJ2-7; TRBD1 matches 11 bases. The CDR3 has 14 amino acids. V trimming: 5 bases; J trimming: 3 bases; junction bases outside the gene matches: 6. Germline CDR1 is GTSNPN and CDR2 is SVGIG (reference sequence). This CDR3 reads CAWGTGTGGYEQYF. The CDR3 coding sequence is TGTGCCTGGGGAACCGGGACAGGGGGCTACGAGCAGTACTTC.

This chain joins TRBV5-1 and TRBJ1-1; tentatively, D is TRBD1 (6 bases). The length of the CDR3 is 14 residues. V lost 4 bases and J lost 6, with 16 bases in between. Germline lookup yields CDR1 SGHRS and CDR2 YFSETQ. The CDR3: CASSQQGRGAEAFF. The CDR3 DNA sequence: TGCGCCAGCAGCCAACAGGGCCGGGGCGCTGAAGCTTTCTTT.

This sequence joins TRBV5-1 and TRBJ2-7, with 8 bases aligning to TRBD2. The CDR3 loop spans 14 amino acids. The V and J ends lost 2 bases and 7 bases, in that order; junction bases with no gene match: 8. The V gene's germline CDR1 is SGHRS and CDR2 YFSETQ. CDR3 sequence reads: CASSFAGGMREQYF. The CDR3 region has the DNA TGCGCCAGCAGCTTTGCGGGAGGAATGAGGGAGCAGTACTTC. Full variable domain (remainder filled in from reference TRBV5-1 and TRBJ2-7): KAGVTQTPRYLIKTRGQQVTLSCSPISGHRSVSWYQQTPGQGLQFLFEYFSETQRNKGNFPGRFSGRQFSNSRSEMNVSTLELGDSALYLCASSFAGGMREQYFGPGTRLTVT.

The CDR3 here is CASSYGLREVKYEQYF. The CDR3 DNA is TGTGCCAGCAGCTACGGCTTGCGGGAGGTGAAGTACGAGCAGTACTTC. The V and J genes are TRBV5-8 and TRBJ2-7, with TRBD2 identical over 8 bases. The length of the CDR3 is 16 residues. V dropped 3 bases and J dropped 4; count of bases not matched to a gene: 12. Germline V gene data show CDR1 as SGHTS and CDR2 as YDEGEE.

The chain recombines TRBV4-2 with TRBJ1-2, with 12 bases fitting TRBD1. The CDR3 spans 20 residues. Germline V gene data show CDR1 as LGHNA and CDR2 as YNFKEQ. V gave up 3 bases and J gave up 1 base; unmatched junction bases: 15. The CDR3 sequence is CASSQYPGGTGGRNNYGYTF. CDR3 in DNA: TGTGCCAGCAGCCAGTACCCGGGCGGGACAGGGGGCCGTAATAACTATGGCTACACCTTC.

This clone was found a few times. J is TRBJ1-5 and V is TRBV5-1; no reliable D call. V was shortened by 0 bases and J by 5 bases, with 6 bases between the two germline ends. Germline V lookup: CDR1 SGHRS, CDR2 YFSETQ. The CDR3 runs 13 residues. CDR3 DNA sequence: TGCGCCAGCAGCTTGGGGGAGGATCAGCCCCAGCATTTT. Amino acid sequence: CASSLGEDQPQHF.

The V call is TRBV5-1, the J call TRBJ2-7; the match to TRBD2 covers 8 bases. V dropped 0 bases and J dropped 3; count of bases not matched to a gene: 2. This CDR3 spans 14 amino acids. Germline assignment: CDR1 SGHRS and CDR2 YFSETQ. The CDR3 reads CASSLDGRGYEQYF. In DNA, the CDR3 is TGCGCCAGCAGCTTGGACGGGAGGGGCTACGAGCAGTACTTC.

This clone occurred once. J is TRBJ2-7 and V is TRBV5-1, with TRBD1 matching over 7 bases. The CDR3 covers 16 residues. Germline assignment: CDR1 SGHRS and CDR2 YFSETQ. V shed 4 bases, J shed 5 bases, and the junction held 15 bases outside the gene matches. The CDR3 DNA reads TGCGCCAGCAGCCTAAGAGGGGGCAGGCAGTCCCACGAGCAGTACTTC. It specifies CASSLRGGRQSHEQYF.

The sample holds a few counts of this clone. The chain recombines TRBV5-1 with TRBJ2-1; 10 bases agree with TRBD2. Germline CDR1 reads SGHRS; CDR2 reads YFSETQ. This CDR3 contains 15 residues. Trimming removed 4 bases from V and 5 bases from J; junction bases left unmatched: 6. The CDR3: CASSAGTSVNNEQFF. CDR3 DNA sequence: TGCGCCAGCAGCGCCGGGACTAGCGTAAACAATGAGCAGTTCTTC. Full variable domain (outside the CDR3, taken from reference TRBV5-1 and TRBJ2-1): KAGVTQTPRYLIKTRGQQVTLSCSPISGHRSVSWYQQTPGQGLQFLFEYFSETQRNKGNFPGRFSGRQFSNSRSEMNVSTLELGDSALYLCASSAGTSVNNEQFFGPGTRLTVL.

The CDR3 loop is CASSYDRVLSNEQFF. The CDR3 DNA reads TGTGCCAGCAGCTACGACAGGGTTCTTTCCAATGAGCAGTTCTTC. V usage is TRBV5-6 and J usage is TRBJ2-1; 7 bases agree with TRBD1. The J segment lost 6 bases and the V segment lost 3 bases, leaving 9 bases of the junction unmatched. CDR3 length: 15 residues. The germline gives CDR1 SGHDT, CDR2 YYEEEE.

J is TRBJ2-7 and V is TRBV7-8; no definite D call. The CDR3 contains 15 residues. V lost 1 base, J lost 3 bases, and 13 bases lay in between. Looked up from germline, CDR1 is SGHVS and CDR2 is FQNEAQ. The CDR3 DNA sequence: TGTGCCAGCAGCTTAGGCTCGCCCTTACTCTACGAGCAGTACTTC. Its protein product is CASSLGSPLLYEQYF.